The T cell receptor (beta chain) under discussion was sequenced for a study of T cell clones after liver transplantation. Study summary: Post-transplant blood was tracked for graft-donor-reactive T cell clones identified in a pre-transplant mixed lymphocyte reaction. Timepoints were pre-transplant, pre-withdrawal, and after withdrawal was completed or failed. Tolerance: complete withdrawal held at least one year, liver enzymes staying within twice normal. Study-wide results and limits: Post-transplant, graft-donor-reactive CD4 TCRbeta sequences in blood dropped significantly in 5 of 8 subjects.

Profiling relied on immunoSEQ multiplex PCR, and the TCRdb table lists in-frame clones only, not all of them. The table has 68,000 or so clones, approximately 80% seen once. Points on this clone: Its matching antigen is unknown.

Germline-derived CDR1 and CDR2 are LGHNA and YSLEER. V was clipped by 0 bases and J by 2 bases; unmatched bases: 13. This CDR3 comprises 20 residues. The TCR comes from a human donor who received a liver transplant. This specimen consisted of CD4+ T cells from blood, obtained before liver transplant. The rearrangement joins TRBV4-3 to TRBJ2-5, with 12 bases fitting TRBD2. The CDR3 protein is CASSQDRGTSGYLGQETQYF. CDR3 bases: TGCGCCAGCAGCCAAGATAGGGGGACTAGCGGGTATCTGGGGCAAGAGACCCAGTACTTC.